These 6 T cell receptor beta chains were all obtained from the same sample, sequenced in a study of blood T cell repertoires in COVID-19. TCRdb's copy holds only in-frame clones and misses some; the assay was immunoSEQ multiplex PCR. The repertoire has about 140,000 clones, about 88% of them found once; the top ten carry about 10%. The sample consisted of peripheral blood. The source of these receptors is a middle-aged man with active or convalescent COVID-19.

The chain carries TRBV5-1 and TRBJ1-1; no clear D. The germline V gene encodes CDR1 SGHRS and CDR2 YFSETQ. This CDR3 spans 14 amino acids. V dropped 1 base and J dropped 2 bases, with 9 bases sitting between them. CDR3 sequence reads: CASSLLLTNTEAFF. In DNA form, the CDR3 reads TGCGCCAGCAGCTTGTTACTGACAAACACTGAAGCTTTCTTT.

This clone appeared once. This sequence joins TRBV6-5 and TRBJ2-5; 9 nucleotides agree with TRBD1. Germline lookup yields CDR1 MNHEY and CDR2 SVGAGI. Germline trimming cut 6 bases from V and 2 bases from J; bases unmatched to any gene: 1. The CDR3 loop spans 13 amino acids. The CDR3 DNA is TGTGCCAGCAGAGACAGGGGGCAAGAGACCCAGTACTTC. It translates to CASRDRGQETQYF.

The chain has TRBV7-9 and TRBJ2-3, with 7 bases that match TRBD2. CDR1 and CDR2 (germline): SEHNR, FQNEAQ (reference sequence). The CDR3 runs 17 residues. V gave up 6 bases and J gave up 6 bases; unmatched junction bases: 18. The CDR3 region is CASRPPWVKAGKDTQYF. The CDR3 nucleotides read TGTGCCAGCAGACCCCCATGGGTGAAAGCGGGAAAGGATACGCAGTATTTT.

CDR3 bases: TGTGCCAGCAGTGGATTGACAGGGCGGGCTTTCTTT. This gives the protein CASSGLTGRAFF. This chain uses TRBV25-1 with TRBJ1-1, with 7 bases identical to TRBD1. This CDR3 has 12 residues. Germline lookup yields CDR1 MGHDK and CDR2 SYGVNS. With 4 bases clipped from V and 11 bases from J, the junction kept 7 bases outside the gene matches.

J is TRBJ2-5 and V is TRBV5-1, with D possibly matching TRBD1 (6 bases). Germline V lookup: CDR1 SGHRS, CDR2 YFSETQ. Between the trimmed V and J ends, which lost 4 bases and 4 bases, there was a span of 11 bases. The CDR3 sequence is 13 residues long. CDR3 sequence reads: CASSPGGSETQYF. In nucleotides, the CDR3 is TGCGCCAGCAGCCCTGGGGGCTCAGAGACCCAGTACTTC. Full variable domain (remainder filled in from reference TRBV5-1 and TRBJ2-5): KAGVTQTPRYLIKTRGQQVTLSCSPISGHRSVSWYQQTPGQGLQFLFEYFSETQRNKGNFPGRFSGRQFSNSRSEMNVSTLELGDSALYLCASSPGGSETQYFGPGTRLLVL.

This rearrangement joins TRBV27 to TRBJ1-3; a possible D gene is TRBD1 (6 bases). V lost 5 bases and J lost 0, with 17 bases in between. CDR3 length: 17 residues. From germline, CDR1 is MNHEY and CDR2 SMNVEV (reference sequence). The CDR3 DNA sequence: TGTGCCAGCAGTCCCCAAGGACAGTTTTCCTCTGGAAACACCATATATTTT. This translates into CASSPQGQFSSGNTIYF.